Described below is a single TCR beta chain sequence and its context. Antigen unknown. Germline CDR1 and CDR2: SGHTA and FQGNSA. This CDR3 has 13 residues. With 1 base clipped from V and 9 bases from J, the junction kept 3 bases outside the gene matches. This sample stems from a study of T cell clonotyping in hematopoietic cell transplantation. Measured with immunoSEQ multiplex PCR; TCRdb has only the in-frame clones, and not every one. This sample yields approximately 17,000 clones, of which about 90% are seen a single time; 2.7% belongs to the top ten. The study's findings and limits: Broader posttransplant TCR repertoire diversity was predicted by graft donor and pretransplant recipient Inverse Simpson Index values.

The sequenced material came from peripheral blood mononuclear cells. The origin of this receptor is a man aged 45 to 65 in good health. Some clones in this sample may be carry-over from other donors' samples. The genes are TRBV7-2 and TRBJ1-5; 7 bases fit TRBD1. The CDR3 is CASSLGTGWPQHF. In DNA form, the CDR3 reads TGTGCCAGCAGCTTAGGGACAGGCTGGCCCCAGCATTTT.